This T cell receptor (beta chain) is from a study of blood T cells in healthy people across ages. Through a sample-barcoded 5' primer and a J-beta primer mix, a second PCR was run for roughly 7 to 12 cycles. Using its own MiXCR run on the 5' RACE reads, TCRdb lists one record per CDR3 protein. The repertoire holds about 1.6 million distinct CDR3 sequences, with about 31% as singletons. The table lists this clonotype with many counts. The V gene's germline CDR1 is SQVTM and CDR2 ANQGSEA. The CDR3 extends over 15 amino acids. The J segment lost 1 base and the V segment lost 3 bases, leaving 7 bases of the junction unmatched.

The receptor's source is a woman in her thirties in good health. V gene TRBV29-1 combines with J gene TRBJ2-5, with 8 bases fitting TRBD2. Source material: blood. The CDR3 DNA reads TGCAGCGTTGAGGGACTAGGGGGGATCCAAGAGACCCAGTACTTC. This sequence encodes CSVEGLGGIQETQYF.